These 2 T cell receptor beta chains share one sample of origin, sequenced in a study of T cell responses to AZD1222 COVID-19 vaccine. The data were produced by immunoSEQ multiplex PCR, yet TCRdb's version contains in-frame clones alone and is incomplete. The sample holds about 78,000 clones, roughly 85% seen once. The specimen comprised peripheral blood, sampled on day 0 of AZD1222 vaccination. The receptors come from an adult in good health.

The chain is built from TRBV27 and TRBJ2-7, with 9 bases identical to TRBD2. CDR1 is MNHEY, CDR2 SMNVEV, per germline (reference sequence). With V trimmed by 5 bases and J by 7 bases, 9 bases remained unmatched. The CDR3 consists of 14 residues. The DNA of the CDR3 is TGTGCCAGCAGTCCCCCTAGCGGGAAGGAGGAGCAGTACTTC. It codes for CASSPPSGKEEQYF.

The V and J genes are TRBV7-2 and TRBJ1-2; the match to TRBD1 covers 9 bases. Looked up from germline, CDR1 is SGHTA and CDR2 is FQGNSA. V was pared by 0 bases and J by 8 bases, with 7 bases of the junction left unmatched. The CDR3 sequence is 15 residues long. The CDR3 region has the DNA TGTGCCAGCAGCTTAGCGGGCAGGACAGGGGAAGGCTACACCTTC. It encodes CASSLAGRTGEGYTF.